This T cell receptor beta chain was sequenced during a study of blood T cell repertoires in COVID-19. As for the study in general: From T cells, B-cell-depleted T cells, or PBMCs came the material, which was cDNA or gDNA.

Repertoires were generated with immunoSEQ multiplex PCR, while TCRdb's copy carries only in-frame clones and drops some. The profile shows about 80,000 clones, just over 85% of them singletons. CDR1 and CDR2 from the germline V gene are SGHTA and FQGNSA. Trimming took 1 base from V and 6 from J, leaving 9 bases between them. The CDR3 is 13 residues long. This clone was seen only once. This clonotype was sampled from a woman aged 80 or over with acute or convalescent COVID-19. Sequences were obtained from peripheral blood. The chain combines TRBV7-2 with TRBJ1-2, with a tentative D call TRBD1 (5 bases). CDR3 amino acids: CASSLGQTNGYTF. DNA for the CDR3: TGTGCCAGCAGCTTAGGACAGACCAATGGCTACACCTTC.